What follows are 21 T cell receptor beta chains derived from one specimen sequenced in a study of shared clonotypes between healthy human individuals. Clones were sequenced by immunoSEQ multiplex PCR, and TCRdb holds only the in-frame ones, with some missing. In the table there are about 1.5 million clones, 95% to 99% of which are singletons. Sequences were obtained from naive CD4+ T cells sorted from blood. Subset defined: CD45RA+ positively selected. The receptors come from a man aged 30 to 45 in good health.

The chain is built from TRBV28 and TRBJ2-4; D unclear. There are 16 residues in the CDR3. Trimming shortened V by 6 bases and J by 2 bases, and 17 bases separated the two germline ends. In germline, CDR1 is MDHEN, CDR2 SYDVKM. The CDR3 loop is CASSFDPWKTKNIQYF. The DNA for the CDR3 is TGTGCCAGCAGCTTTGACCCCTGGAAAACCAAAAACATTCAGTACTTC.

The CDR3 bases are TGTGCCAGCAGTTTAACCCTCCTCATGGACTCCTACGAGCAGTACTTC. Protein sequence: CASSLTLLMDSYEQYF. The chain employs TRBV28 and TRBJ2-7; D is undetermined. Trimming cost V 2 bases and J 0 bases, with 14 bases left between them. Germline loops: CDR1 MDHEN, CDR2 SYDVKM. The CDR3 has 16 amino acids. Complete variable domain (other parts from reference TRBV28 and TRBJ2-7): DVKVTQSSRYLVKRTGEKVFLECVQDMDHENMFWYRQDPGLGLRLIYFSYDVKMKEKGDIPEGYSVSREKKERFSLILESASTNQTSMYLCASSLTLLMDSYEQYFGPGTRLTVT.

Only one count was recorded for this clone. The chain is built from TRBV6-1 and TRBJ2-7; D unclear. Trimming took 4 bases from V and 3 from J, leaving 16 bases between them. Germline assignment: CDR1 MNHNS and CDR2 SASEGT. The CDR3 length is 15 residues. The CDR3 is CASSGRSLILYEQYF. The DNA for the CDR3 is TGTGCCAGCAGTGGCAGGAGTCTGATCCTCTACGAGCAGTACTTC.

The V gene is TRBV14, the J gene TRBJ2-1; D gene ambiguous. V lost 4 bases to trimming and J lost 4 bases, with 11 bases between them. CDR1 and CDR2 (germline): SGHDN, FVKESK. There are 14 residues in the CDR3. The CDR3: CASSRPDGYNEQFF. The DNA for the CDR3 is TGTGCCAGCAGCCGTCCCGACGGATACAATGAGCAGTTCTTC.

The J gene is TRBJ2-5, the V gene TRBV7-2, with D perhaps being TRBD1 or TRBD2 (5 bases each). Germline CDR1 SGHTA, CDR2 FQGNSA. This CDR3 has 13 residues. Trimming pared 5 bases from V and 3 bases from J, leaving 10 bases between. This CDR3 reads CASSPGPKETQYF. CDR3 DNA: TGTGCCAGCAGCCCGGGACCCAAAGAGACCCAGTACTTC.

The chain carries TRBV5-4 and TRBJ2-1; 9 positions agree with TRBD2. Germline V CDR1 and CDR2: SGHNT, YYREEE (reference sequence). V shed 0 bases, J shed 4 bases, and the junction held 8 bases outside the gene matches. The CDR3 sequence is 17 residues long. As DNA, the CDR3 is TGTGCCAGCAGCTTGGCCTCGGCGGGAGGGCTTTACAATGAGCAGTTCTTC. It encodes CASSLASAGGLYNEQFF.

CDR3 loop: CAWTRGPPYEQYF. Here the CDR3 DNA reads TGTGCCTGGACCCGGGGCCCACCCTACGAGCAGTACTTC. The V and J genes are TRBV30 and TRBJ2-7; TRBD1 or TRBD2 may be the D gene (5 bases each). Trimming took off 4 bases at V and 2 bases at J, with 12 bases between the two ends. The germline CDR1 and CDR2 sequences are GTSNPN and SVGIG (reference sequence). The CDR3 covers 13 residues. The full variable domain, its missing parts supplied by reference TRBV30 and TRBJ2-7, is SQTIHQWPATLVQPVGSPLSLECTVEGTSNPNLYWYRQAAGRGLQLLFYSVGIGQISSEVPQNLSASRPQDRQFILSSKKLLLSDSGFYLCAWTRGPPYEQYFGPGTRLTVT.

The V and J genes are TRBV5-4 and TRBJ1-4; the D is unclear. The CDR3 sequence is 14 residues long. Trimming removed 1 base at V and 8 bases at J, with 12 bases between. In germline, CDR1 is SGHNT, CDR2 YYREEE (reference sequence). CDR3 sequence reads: CASSLMGETEKLFF. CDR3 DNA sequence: TGTGCCAGCAGCTTGATGGGAGAAACAGAAAAACTGTTTTTT.

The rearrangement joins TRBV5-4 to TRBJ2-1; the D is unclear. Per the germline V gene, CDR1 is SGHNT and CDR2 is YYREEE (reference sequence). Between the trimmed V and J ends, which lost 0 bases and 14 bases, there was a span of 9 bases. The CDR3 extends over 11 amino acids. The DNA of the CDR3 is TGTGCCAGCAGCTTGGGGTTGAACGAGTTCTTC. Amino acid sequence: CASSLGLNEFF.

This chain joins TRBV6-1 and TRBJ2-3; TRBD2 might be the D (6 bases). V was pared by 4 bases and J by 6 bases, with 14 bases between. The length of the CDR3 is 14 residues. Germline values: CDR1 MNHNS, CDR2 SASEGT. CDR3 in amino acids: CASSAWGGGDTQYF. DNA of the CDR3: TGTGCCAGCAGTGCCTGGGGAGGAGGGGATACGCAGTATTTT.

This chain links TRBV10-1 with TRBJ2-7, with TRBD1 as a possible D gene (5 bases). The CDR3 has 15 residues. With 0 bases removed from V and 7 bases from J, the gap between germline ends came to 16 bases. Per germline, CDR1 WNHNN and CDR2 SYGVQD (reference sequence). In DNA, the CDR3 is TGCGCCAGCAGTGAGTCGCCAGGGAATATAGGGGAGCAGTACTTC. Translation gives CASSESPGNIGEQYF.

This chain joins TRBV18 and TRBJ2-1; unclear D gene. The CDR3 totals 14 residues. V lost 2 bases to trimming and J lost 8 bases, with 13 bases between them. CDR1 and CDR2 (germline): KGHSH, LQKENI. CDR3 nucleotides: TGTGCCAGCTCACCAAAGTCAAAGGGCCATGAGCAGTTCTTC. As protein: CASSPKSKGHEQFF.

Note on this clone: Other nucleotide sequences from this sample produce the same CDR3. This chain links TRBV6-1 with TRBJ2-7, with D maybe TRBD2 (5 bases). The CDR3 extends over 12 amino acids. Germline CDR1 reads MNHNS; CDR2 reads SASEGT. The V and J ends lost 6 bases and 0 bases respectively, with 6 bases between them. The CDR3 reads CASSRGSYEQYF. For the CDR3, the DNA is TGTGCCAGCAGCCGGGGCTCCTACGAGCAGTACTTC.

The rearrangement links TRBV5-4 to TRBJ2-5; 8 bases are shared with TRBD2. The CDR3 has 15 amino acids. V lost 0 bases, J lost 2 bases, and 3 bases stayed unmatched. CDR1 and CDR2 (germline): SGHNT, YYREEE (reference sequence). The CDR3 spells CASSLEAGVQETQYF. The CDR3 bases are TGTGCCAGCAGCTTGGAAGCGGGGGTACAAGAGACCCAGTACTTC.

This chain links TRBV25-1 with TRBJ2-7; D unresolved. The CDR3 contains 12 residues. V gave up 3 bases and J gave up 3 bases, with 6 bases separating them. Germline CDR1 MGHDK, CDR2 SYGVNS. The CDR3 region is CASSDRIYEQYF. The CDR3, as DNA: TGTGCCAGCAGTGACAGGATCTACGAGCAGTACTTC.

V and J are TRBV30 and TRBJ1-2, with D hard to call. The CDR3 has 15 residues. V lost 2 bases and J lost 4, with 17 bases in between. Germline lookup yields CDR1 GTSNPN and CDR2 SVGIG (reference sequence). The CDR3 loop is CAWSFKGDSSYGYTF. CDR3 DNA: TGTGCCTGGAGTTTCAAGGGAGACTCGAGCTATGGCTACACCTTC.

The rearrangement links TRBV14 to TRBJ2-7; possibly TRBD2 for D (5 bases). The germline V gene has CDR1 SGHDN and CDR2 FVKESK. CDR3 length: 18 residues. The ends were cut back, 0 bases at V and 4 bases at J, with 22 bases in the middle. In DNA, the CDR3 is TGTGCCAGCAGCCAAGATCCCCAACCGTATGGGAGAGGGTACGAGCAGTACTTC. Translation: CASSQDPQPYGRGYEQYF.

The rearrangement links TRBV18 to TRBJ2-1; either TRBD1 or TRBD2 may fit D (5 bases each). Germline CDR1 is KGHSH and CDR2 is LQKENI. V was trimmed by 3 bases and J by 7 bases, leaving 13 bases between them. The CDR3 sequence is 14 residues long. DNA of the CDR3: TGTGCCAGCTCACCGGGGCTAGCTTGGAATGAGCAGTTCTTC. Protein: CASSPGLAWNEQFF.

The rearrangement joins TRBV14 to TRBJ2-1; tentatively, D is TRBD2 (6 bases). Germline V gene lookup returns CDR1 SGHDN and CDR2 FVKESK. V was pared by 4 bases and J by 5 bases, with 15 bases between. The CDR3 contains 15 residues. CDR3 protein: CASSRLGPSHNEQFF. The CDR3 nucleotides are TGTGCCAGCAGCCGACTAGGGCCATCCCACAATGAGCAGTTCTTC.

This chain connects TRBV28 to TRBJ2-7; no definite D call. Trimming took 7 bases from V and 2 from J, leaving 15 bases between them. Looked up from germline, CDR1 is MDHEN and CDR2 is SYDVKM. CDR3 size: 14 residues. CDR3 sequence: CASKGRLSAYEQYF. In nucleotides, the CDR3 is TGTGCCAGCAAAGGCCGTCTAAGCGCCTACGAGCAGTACTTC.

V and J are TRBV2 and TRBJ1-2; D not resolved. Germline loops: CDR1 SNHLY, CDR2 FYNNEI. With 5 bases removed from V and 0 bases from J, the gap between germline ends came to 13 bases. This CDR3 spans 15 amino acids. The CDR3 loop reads CASSQTMPANYGYTF. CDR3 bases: TGTGCCAGCAGTCAAACGATGCCAGCTAACTATGGCTACACCTTC.